This T cell receptor (beta chain) stems from a study of T cell repertoires in aging, cancer and after chemotherapy. Across the whole study: Paired samples before and after chemotherapy came from chronic lymphocytic leukemia patients on fludarabine- or bendamustine-based regimens. Study results and limitations: Healthy donors lost TCR diversity with age mainly through richness, cancer patients through richness and evenness. Thymic emigration or peripheral T cell expansion may be impaired by lymphoid organ infiltration in hematological cancer. These repertoire data do not allow conclusions about immunological memory after chemotherapy.

The template was genomic DNA from peripheral blood, not RNA. A word on this clonotype: Its target is not known.

In germline, CDR1 is SGHKS, CDR2 YYEKEE (reference sequence). The CDR3 is made up of 15 amino acids. V lost 3 bases and J 5 bases, leaving 15 bases between the germline ends. Rearranged V-D-J TRB sequences were amplified with a mixed TRB-A/B primer pool. Each CDR3 protein is one row after TCRdb ran MiXCR on the multiplex PCR reads. This sample yields 1,200 to 1,500 distinct CDR3 sequences, of which over 65% are seen a single time; approximately 60% belongs to the top ten. The chain links TRBV5-5 to TRBJ2-1; D possibly corresponds to TRBD2 (5 bases). Material for sequencing was blood. The TCR comes from a human donor with a blood cancer. CDR3 loop: CASSSRAQADNEQFF. The CDR3 coding sequence is TGTGCCAGCAGCTCGCGGGCTCAGGCCGACAATGAGCAGTTCTTC.